This TCR beta chain was identified in a study of PD-1 blockade in mismatch repair-deficient tumors. CDR3 length: 12 residues. V was clipped by 5 bases and J by 2 bases, with 5 bases between them. Germline CDR1 reads SGHVS; CDR2 reads FQNEAQ. Only in-frame clones appear in the TCRdb table, and some are missing; sequencing was by immunoSEQ multiplex PCR. The sample consists of about 51,000 clones, roughly 75% of them appearing once. All patients were mismatch repair deficient, assessed by either PCR or immunohistochemistry. The sample was peripheral blood, taken 4 weeks after starting pembrolizumab. The chain links TRBV7-8 to TRBJ2-3; no definite D call. The source of this sequence is an adult with mismatch repair-deficient cancer. The CDR3 coding sequence is TGTGCCAGCAGCAGGTACACAGATACGCAGTATTTT. Residues: CASSRYTDTQYF.